This T cell receptor (beta chain) was identified in a study of blood T cell repertoires in COVID-19. At the level of the study: Donors in the United States, Italy and Spain gave samples during acute or convalescent COVID-19. PBMCs, B-cell-depleted T cells, or T cells provided the cDNA or gDNA that made up the material.

Per the authors' pipeline: Estimation of nucleated cell counts was performed using reference gene primer amplification. Generated by immunoSEQ multiplex PCR, the TCRdb table keeps only in-frame clones and is missing some. V and J calls and clone size follow that table, whereas D and trimming were derived from the DNA. The repertoire holds 250,000 to 350,000 clones, with 86% as singletons. V lost 1 base to trimming and J lost 0 bases; unmatched junction nucleotides: 11. Per the germline V gene, CDR1 is LNHDA and CDR2 is SQIVND (reference sequence). This CDR3 comprises 19 residues. The receptor's source is a woman younger than 45 who had recovered from COVID-19. The sequenced material came from peripheral blood. The chain is built from TRBV19 and TRBJ1-5; 8 nucleotides agree with TRBD1. DNA of the CDR3: TGTGCCAGTAGTATAGCTAGGGGGACAGGCCCATATAGCAATCAGCCCCAGCATTTT. Translated: CASSIARGTGPYSNQPQHF.